These 24 T cell receptor beta chains were all obtained from the same sample, sequenced in a study of CD4 T cells in relation to SARS-CoV-2 and coronaviruses. Their target antigens are unknown. Assay: immunoSEQ multiplex PCR; the TCRdb copy retains only in-frame clones and omits some. The sample consists of about 26,000 clones, more than 60% of them appearing once. Unexposed donor CD4+ T cells date from about 2011-2018, before the COVID-19 pandemic. CD4+ T cells were isolated from the cells after 10 days of culture. The sequencing sample was made of CD4+ T cells from PBMCs, cultured in vitro. The receptors shown here come from a human donor in good health.

V gene TRBV7-8 combines with J gene TRBJ1-2; 9 nucleotides line up with TRBD1. CDR1 is SGHVS and CDR2 is FQNEAQ in the germline V gene. This CDR3 has 14 residues. After removal of 5 bases from V and 2 bases from J, the junction contained 3 bases not matched to a gene. CDR3 nucleotide sequence: TGTGCCAGCAGCCGTGGGACAGGGAACTATGGCTACACCTTC. It codes for CASSRGTGNYGYTF.

V gene TRBV5-1 combines with J gene TRBJ1-4; tentative D call: TRBD1 (5 bases). The CDR3 spans 12 residues. Germline loops: CDR1 SGHRS, CDR2 YFSETQ. Trimming took off 5 bases at V and 9 bases at J, with 11 bases between the two ends. CDR3 protein: CASRSDSQKLFF. The CDR3 DNA reads TGCGCCAGCAGATCCGACAGTCAAAAACTGTTTTTT.

V and J are TRBV4-3 and TRBJ2-1; weak D call: TRBD1 (6 bases). Per the germline V gene, CDR1 is LGHNA and CDR2 is YSLEER. V was shortened by 4 bases and J by 4 bases, with 11 bases between the two germline ends. The CDR3 spans 14 residues. The CDR3 protein is CASSPGTSYNEQFF. Written as DNA, the CDR3 is TGCGCCAGCAGCCCCGGGACATCGTACAATGAGCAGTTCTTC.

The chain has TRBV9 and TRBJ2-1; 13 nucleotides line up with TRBD2. Germline CDR1 reads SGDLS; CDR2 reads YYNGEE. The CDR3 covers 17 residues. V shed 3 bases and J 5 bases; nucleotides not matched to a gene: 8. The CDR3, as DNA: TGTGCCAGCAGCGGCTTTAGGGGACTAGCGGGGAACAATGAGCAGTTCTTC. Translated, it gives CASSGFRGLAGNNEQFF.

The chain has TRBV7-2 and TRBJ2-5, with TRBD2 matching over 8 bases. The CDR3 extends over 16 amino acids. Germline values: CDR1 SGHTA, CDR2 FQGNSA. The V segment lost 1 base and the J segment 3 bases; nucleotides outside the gene matches: 7. This CDR3 reads CASSLDGGGHEETQYF. CDR3 nucleotides: TGTGCCAGCAGCTTAGACGGGGGGGGGCACGAAGAGACCCAGTACTTC.

The CDR3 here is CASSARVIKAETQYF. The CDR3 bases are TGTGCCAGCAGTGCGCGGGTCATAAAGGCGGAGACCCAGTACTTC. V gene TRBV2 combines with J gene TRBJ2-5; D may be TRBD2 (5 bases). CDR3 length equals 15 residues. Trimming removed 4 bases from V and 5 bases from J, with 17 bases in between. Germline V gives CDR1 SNHLY, CDR2 FYNNEI.

The genes are TRBV19 and TRBJ2-5, with 8 bases lining up with TRBD1. The CDR3 length is 13 residues. The ends lost 11 bases at V and 3 bases at J; junction bases unmatched: 8. Germline loops: CDR1 LNHDA, CDR2 SQIVND (reference sequence). CDR3 residues: CAGRVTGEETQYF. CDR3 nucleotide sequence: TGTGCCGGAAGGGTGACAGGGGAAGAGACCCAGTACTTC.

The CDR3: CASSDGLAGGPPQFF. The DNA for the CDR3 is TGTGCCAGCAGCGACGGACTAGCGGGAGGGCCGCCCCAGTTCTTC. The chain employs TRBV14 and TRBJ2-1; 15 positions match TRBD2. Germline V gives CDR1 SGHDN, CDR2 FVKESK. Trimming at V came to 5 bases and at J to 13 bases, leaving 9 bases not matched to a gene. The CDR3 runs 15 residues.

J is TRBJ1-3 and V is TRBV6-2 or TRBV6-3, with D hard to call. Germline CDR1 MNHEY, CDR2 SVGEGT. Trimming stripped 2 bases from V and 4 bases from J, with 12 bases between. CDR3 length equals 15 residues. The CDR3 loop reads CASSYTSGPGNTIYF. The DNA of the CDR3 is TGTGCCAGCAGTTACACGAGCGGTCCGGGAAACACCATATATTTT.

V and J are TRBV18 and TRBJ1-5; no reliable D call. This CDR3 has 14 residues. In germline, CDR1 is KGHSH, CDR2 LQKENI. Trimming removed 4 bases at V and 5 bases at J, with 12 bases between. In nucleotides, the CDR3 is TGTGCCAGCTCACTAACAGCCGGGGATCAGCCCCAGCATTTT. Translating gives CASSLTAGDQPQHF.

V and J are TRBV20-1 and TRBJ2-5; no firm D call. Trimming cost V 3 bases and J 2 bases, with 13 bases left between them. The CDR3 sequence is 14 residues long. Germline lookup yields CDR1 DFQATT and CDR2 SNEGSKA (reference sequence). The CDR3 region is CSASHPQPQETQYF. For the CDR3, the DNA is TGCAGTGCTAGTCATCCACAGCCACAAGAGACCCAGTACTTC.

The chain has TRBV19 and TRBJ2-3; the D gene could be TRBD1 or TRBD2 (5 bases each). V lost 3 bases and J 3 bases, leaving 10 bases between the germline ends. CDR1 LNHDA and CDR2 SQIVND come from the germline V gene (reference sequence). The CDR3 length is 14 residues. CDR3 protein: CASSIGTRTDTQYF. The CDR3 nucleotides read TGTGCCAGTAGTATTGGGACGAGAACAGATACGCAGTATTTT.

Written as DNA, the CDR3 is TGTGCCACCAGCAGAGGCTCCGGGGGACACACAGATACGCAGTATTTT. It translates to CATSRGSGGHTDTQYF. The V gene is TRBV15, the J gene TRBJ2-3, with D tentatively TRBD1 or TRBD2 (6 bases each). In germline, CDR1 is LNHNV, CDR2 YYDKDF (reference sequence). V lost 1 base and J 2 bases, leaving 13 bases between the germline ends. The CDR3 runs to 16 residues.

The chain uses TRBV11-1 and TRBJ2-7; 9 bases line up with TRBD1. CDR3 size: 12 residues. V was pared by 10 bases and J by 2 bases, with 3 bases of the junction left unmatched. Germline V CDR1 and CDR2: SGHAT, FQDESV (reference sequence). CDR3 bases: TGTGCCAAAACAGGGGGCCCCTACGAGCAGTACTTC. This codes for CAKTGGPYEQYF.

The sample holds a few counts of this clone. The genes are TRBV30 and TRBJ2-7; 13 bases fit TRBD2. Trimming took 5 bases from V and 6 from J; bases not matched to a gene: 7. CDR1 and CDR2 (germline): GTSNPN, SVGIG (reference sequence). The CDR3 runs to 14 residues. CDR3 protein: CAWRKGLAGTEQYF. For the CDR3, the DNA is TGTGCCTGGCGCAAGGGACTAGCGGGGACCGAGCAGTACTTC. The full variable domain, its missing parts supplied by reference TRBV30 and TRBJ2-7, is SQTIHQWPATLVQPVGSPLSLECTVEGTSNPNLYWYRQAAGRGLQLLFYSVGIGQISSEVPQNLSASRPQDRQFILSSKKLLLSDSGFYLCAWRKGLAGTEQYFGPGTRLTVT.

This clone was seen a few times. V is TRBV19 and J is TRBJ2-7, with D perhaps TRBD1 (6 bases). V lost 7 bases to trimming and J lost 6 bases, with 25 bases between them. Germline CDR1 and CDR2: LNHDA and SQIVND (reference sequence). The CDR3 covers 16 residues. The CDR3 spells CASTQGGPTIGGEQYF. CDR3 nucleotides: TGTGCCAGTACCCAAGGGGGACCTACGATTGGGGGCGAGCAGTACTTC.

The V gene is TRBV5-6, the J gene TRBJ2-3, with 7 bases identical to TRBD1. Losses at the gene ends were 4 bases for V and 2 bases for J; bases not matched to a gene: 4. The CDR3 contains 14 residues. The germline CDR1 and CDR2 sequences are SGHDT and YYEEEE. The CDR3 protein is CASSGTDYTDTQYF. The CDR3 bases are TGTGCCAGCAGCGGGACAGACTACACAGATACGCAGTATTTT.

The genes are TRBV1 and TRBJ2-5. TRBV1 is deemed a pseudogene. This CDR3 contains 15 residues. The CDR3 sequence: CTSSQDDYWKETQYF. In DNA, the CDR3 is TGCACCAGCAGCCAAGACGATTACTGGAAAGAGACCCAGTACTTC.

The chain combines TRBV5-1 with TRBJ2-3, with TRBD1 identical over 8 bases. CDR1 is SGHRS and CDR2 is YFSETQ in the germline V gene. The CDR3 is 15 amino acids. The ends lost 4 bases at V and 3 bases at J; junction bases unmatched: 7. Here the CDR3 reads CASSPRTGRTDTQYF. CDR3 bases: TGCGCCAGCAGCCCCCGGACAGGGAGAACAGATACGCAGTATTTT.

V is TRBV2 and J is TRBJ1-2; weak D call: TRBD1 (5 bases). Germline V gene lookup returns CDR1 SNHLY and CDR2 FYNNEI. The CDR3 is 14 amino acids. Trimming took 5 bases from V and 8 from J, leaving 18 bases between them. CDR3 bases: TGTGCCAGCAGTACCGGGACTCCCTTAAGAGGCTACACCTTC. This codes for CASSTGTPLRGYTF.

This chain uses TRBV11-2 with TRBJ1-3; no definite D call. V lost 0 bases and J 0 bases, leaving 6 bases between the germline ends. The germline gives CDR1 SGHAT, CDR2 FQNNGV. The CDR3 extends over 15 amino acids. CDR3 sequence (DNA): TGTGCCAGCAGCTTAGACAGGATCTCTGGAAACACCATATATTTT. Translating it yields CASSLDRISGNTIYF.

The chain joins TRBV5-4 to TRBJ2-3; perhaps TRBD1 as D (5 bases). The CDR3 runs to 16 residues. CDR1 is SGHNT, CDR2 YYREEE, per germline (reference sequence). The V gene lost 0 bases and the J gene lost 0 bases, with 11 bases spanning the gap. The CDR3 DNA reads as TGTGCCAGCAGCTTGGCCGTCAGGGCAAGCACAGATACGCAGTATTTT. Translation gives CASSLAVRASTDTQYF.

The chain couples TRBV27 to TRBJ2-1, with TRBD2 matching over 10 bases. The ends lost 2 bases at V and 7 bases at J; junction bases unmatched: 5. CDR1 and CDR2 from the germline V gene are MNHEY and SMNVEV (reference sequence). This CDR3 comprises 15 residues. This CDR3 is CASSLRASGSNEQFF. As DNA, the CDR3 is TGTGCCAGCAGTTTAAGGGCTAGCGGGAGTAATGAGCAGTTCTTC.

The chain joins TRBV4-2 to TRBJ2-5; D uncertain. Trimming stripped 1 base from V and 3 bases from J, with 6 bases between. CDR1 is LGHNA, CDR2 YNFKEQ, per germline. This CDR3 spans 13 amino acids. CDR3: CASSQGVEETQYF. CDR3 sequence (DNA): TGTGCCAGCAGCCAAGGAGTCGAAGAGACCCAGTACTTC.